Listed below are T cell receptor beta chains from one sample, sequenced in a study of T cells expressing NK-cell markers. Following a re-call of the 5' RACE reads, TCRdb has one entry per CDR3 protein and lacks DNA. The table lists more than 250,000 distinct CDR3 sequences. Material: blood T cells: a sorted CD56 or NKG2C T cell subset, CD4+ or CD8+ T cells, or bulk PBMC T cells (not recorded which). The receptors originated from a man aged 18 to 29 in good health. The CDR3 runs from the conserved cysteine through the conserved F or W.

>TRBV7-2|TRBJ1-3
CASSLGAPKPTGNTIYF
>TRBV6-5|TRBJ2-1
CASSYVGKAGNEQFF
>TRBV6-2/TRBV6-3|TRBJ2-1
CASRQTSGTKQFF
>TRBV12-3/TRBV12-4|TRBJ1-5
CASRLGTGLRPQHF
>TRBV12-3/TRBV12-4|TRBJ1-2
CASSPYDRPDYGYTF
>TRBV7-9|TRBJ2-5
CASSLVPGETQYF
>TRBV4-2|TRBJ2-7
CASSQATGTYEQYF
>TRBV15|TRBJ1-1
CATSIYGTEAFF
>TRBV20-1|TRBJ2-1
CSAGPATRNEQFF
>TRBV29-1|TRBJ2-2
CSVEDTRTGELFF
>TRBV7-8|TRBJ2-3
CASSLAGLAGVGGEDTQYF
>TRBV7-8|TRBJ1-1
CASSLEGIYPNTEAFF
>TRBV10-3|TRBJ2-1
CAISPGQGARNEQFF
>TRBV29-1|TRBJ1-2
CSGRQENYGYTF
>TRBV20-1|TRBJ2-5
CSATDAQGVRGETQYF
>TRBV7-2|TRBJ2-3
CASSPVLVINTDTQYF
>TRBV15|TRBJ2-7
CATSRGQGSSYEQYF
>TRBV12-3/TRBV12-4|TRBJ1-1
CASSLTGNTEAFF
>TRBV6-1|TRBJ2-2
CASSEALLNTGELFF
>TRBV10-3|TRBJ2-1
CATRTGTGEYNEQFF
>TRBV12-3/TRBV12-4|TRBJ2-5
CASSDGTRRQETQYF
>TRBV12-5|TRBJ2-5
CASNQFGGRETQYF
>TRBV11-1|TRBJ2-7
CASSPGTRDYEQYF
>TRBV5-1|TRBJ2-2
CASTSGSANTGELFF
>TRBV18|TRBJ2-1
CASSPPFTLRDRAYNEQFF
>TRBV6-5|TRBJ1-1
CASSYTERVNTEAFF
>TRBV4-1|TRBJ2-5
CASSQDRDRVKTQYF
>TRBV6-2/TRBV6-3|TRBJ1-5
CASTTRGDNQPQHF
>TRBV5-8|TRBJ1-5
CASRYPYSNQPQHF
>TRBV5-1|TRBJ2-7
CASSLGLAGGSVEQYF
>TRBV12-3/TRBV12-4|TRBJ2-2
CASSLVTGNTGELFF
>TRBV24-1|TRBJ1-1
CAGRLTTGGLYTEAFF
>TRBV5-1|TRBJ1-1
CASSSHTGQAEAFF
>TRBV7-6|TRBJ2-1
CASSPSGRGEVEQFF
>TRBV5-1|TRBJ2-3
CASSPDRFTSTDTQYF
>TRBV7-3|TRBJ2-3
CASSSPGLAGELTDTQYF
>TRBV6-1|TRBJ1-2
CASSVGVYGYTF
>TRBV6-5|TRBJ2-3
CASSLHDRGLGDTQYF
>TRBV27|TRBJ2-3
CASSFTGQGGTDTQYF
>TRBV6-2/TRBV6-3|TRBJ2-6
CASRGFSGMNSGANVLTF
>TRBV29-1|TRBJ2-5
CSLRSAPLTQYF
>TRBV5-1|TRBJ2-3
CASSSPTGTSGRDTQYF
>TRBV20-1|TRBJ1-3
CSARRPGTGSSGNTIYF
>TRBV12-3/TRBV12-4|TRBJ2-3
CASRRTSGTSDTQYF
>TRBV7-9|TRBJ2-1
CATAARNEQFF
>TRBV6-1|TRBJ2-3
CASIKMGADTQYF
>TRBV7-9|TRBJ1-1
CASSLDRGSTEAFF
>TRBV30|TRBJ2-1
CACLARRGYNEQFF
>TRBV20-1|TRBJ2-1
CSARDTRDSKSYNEQFF
>TRBV5-1|TRBJ2-3
CASQSGASTDTQYF
>TRBV29-1|TRBJ2-5
CSVSRVENQETQYF
>TRBV24-1|TRBJ1-2
CATSDRTGHGYTF
>TRBV4-3|TRBJ2-7
CASSAGLRGEQYF
>TRBV4-3|TRBJ2-1
CASSQVGGGEQFF
>TRBV28|TRBJ1-5
CASSRGGSAQPQHF
>TRBV7-2|TRBJ1-2
CASSLVGGHSNGYTF